This is a list of T cell receptor beta chains from one sample in a study of blood T cell repertoires in COVID-19. Profiled with immunoSEQ multiplex PCR; TCRdb holds only in-frame clones, not every one. The sample contains approximately 220,000 clones, roughly 84% of which appear only once. The source material was peripheral blood. The receptor source for this set is a woman in her sixties with acute or convalescent COVID-19. The CDR3 runs from the conserved cysteine through the conserved F or W. The D gene is left open where the match is weak. Size tells how often a clone was seen (once, few, many) or the class of an expanded clone, and some rows leave it out.

J | V | length | D | size | CDR3 | DNA
TRBJ1-4 | TRBV15 | 15 | - | - | CATSIQVATNEKLFF | TGTGCCACCAGCATCCAGGTTGCAACTAATGAAAAACTGTTTTTT
TRBJ2-7 | TRBV5-1 | 15 | TRBD1 | - | CASSSGTGITYEQYF | TGCGCCAGCAGCTCGGGGACAGGAATAACCTACGAGCAGTACTTC
TRBJ1-3 | TRBV4-1 | 15 | - | once | CASSQGAVPGNTIYF | TGCGCCAGCAGCCAAGGGGCAGTCCCTGGAAACACCATATATTTT
TRBJ1-2 | TRBV18 | 15 | - | - | CASSPTRGTNYGYTF | TGTGCCAGCTCACCCACCAGGGGAACTAACTATGGCTACACCTTC
TRBJ1-4 | TRBV5-4 | 14 | - | - | CASSLGVGNEKLFF | TGTGCCAGCAGCTTAGGAGTCGGTAATGAAAAACTGTTTTTT
TRBJ1-2 | TRBV30 | 14 | - | - | CAWSFASLPYGYTF | TGTGCCTGGAGTTTCGCCAGTCTTCCCTATGGCTACACCTTC
TRBJ1-2 | TRBV5-6 | 14 | TRBD1 | - | CASSVPGGRGGYTF | TGTGCCAGCAGCGTCCCAGGGGGCCGGGGAGGCTACACCTTC
TRBJ1-5 | TRBV5-6 | 13 | TRBD1 | once | CASSIGGAQPQHF | TGTGCCAGCAGCATAGGGGGCGCCCAGCCCCAGCATTTT
TRBJ1-3 | TRBV10-3 | 14 | - | - | CAISDAGPGNTIYF | TGTGCCATCAGTGACGCGGGTCCTGGAAACACCATATATTTT
TRBJ2-7 | TRBV19 | 14 | - | - | CASSISPGNYEQYF | TGTGCCAGTAGTATCTCCCCCGGGAACTACGAGCAGTACTTC
TRBJ1-1 | TRBV19 | 16 | - | - | CASSMGRWRGNTEAFF | TGTGCCAGTAGTATGGGTAGGTGGCGGGGGAACACTGAAGCTTTCTTT
TRBJ1-2 | TRBV6-2/TRBV6-3 | 17 | TRBD1 | - | CASSYYARTGANYGYTF | TGTGCCAGCAGTTACTACGCCCGGACAGGGGCTAACTATGGCTACACCTTC
TRBJ1-3 | TRBV5-1 | 15 | - | - | CASSLQTDSGNTIYF | TGCGCCAGCAGCCTTCAGACAGACTCTGGAAACACCATATATTTT
TRBJ2-7 | TRBV2 | 14 | - | - | CASKTEGNSYEQYF | TGTGCCAGTAAGACGGAGGGCAATTCCTACGAGCAGTACTTC
TRBJ2-5 | TRBV5-1 | 16 | - | - | CASSLAGHQGFETQYF | TGCGCCAGCAGCTTGGCCGGTCACCAGGGTTTTGAGACCCAGTACTTC
TRBJ1-5 | TRBV6-1 | 15 | - | - | CASSEAGTQSSPQHF | TGTGCCAGCAGTGAGGCTGGGACACAGTCGTCGCCCCAGCATTTT
TRBJ1-5 | TRBV19 | 16 | - | - | CASSPGYSGFYQPQHF | TGTGCCAGTAGTCCAGGGTACTCCGGATTTTATCAGCCCCAGCATTTT
TRBJ1-4 | TRBV30 | 13 | - | once | CAWSGSFNEKLFF | TGTGCCTGGAGTGGTTCCTTTAATGAAAAACTGTTTTTT
TRBJ1-2 | TRBV9 | 14 | - | - | CASSVGSSMDGYTF | TGTGCCAGCAGCGTAGGGTCCAGTATGGATGGCTACACCTTC
TRBJ2-3 | TRBV5-6 | 14 | - | - | CASSSFNLPYTQYF | TGTGCCAGCAGCTCTTTTAATCTACCCTATACGCAGTATTTT
TRBJ2-7 | TRBV4-3 | 15 | TRBD1 | - | CASSPSTGGIYEQYF | TGCGCCAGCAGCCCCTCGACAGGGGGTATCTACGAGCAGTACTTC
TRBJ2-7 | TRBV5-6 | 16 | TRBD2 | - | CASSLIRLAASYEQYF | TGTGCCAGCAGCTTGATACGACTAGCGGCCTCCTACGAGCAGTACTTC